The 5 T cell receptor beta chains reported below all come from one sample, sequenced in a study of pediatric ulcerative colitis. During colonoscopy, one to two rectal pinch biopsies were collected. Libraries were prepared by immunoSEQ multiplex PCR; TCRdb keeps only in-frame clonotypes and omits some of them. In the table there are approximately 40,000 clones, 60% to 75% of which are singletons. Sequencing was carried out using gut tissue. Receptors were obtained from a boy aged 10-17 years with severe ulcerative colitis.

The chain links TRBV9 to TRBJ1-2; D perhaps matches TRBD1 (6 bases). From germline, CDR1 is SGDLS and CDR2 YYNGEE. V shed 3 bases and J shed 5 bases, with 8 bases lying between them. This CDR3 has 12 residues. Here the CDR3 reads CASSADSYGYTF. The CDR3 DNA is TGTGCCAGCAGCGCGGACAGTTATGGCTACACCTTC.

This chain connects TRBV6-1 to TRBJ2-3; D is uncertain. This CDR3 has 14 residues. V was cut by 0 bases and J by 4 bases, with 8 bases left in between. Germline-derived CDR1 and CDR2 are MNHNS and SASEGT. The CDR3 loop is CASSEAGFPDTQYF. The CDR3 bases are TGTGCCAGCAGTGAAGCGGGGTTCCCAGATACGCAGTATTTT.

V is TRBV11-2 and J is TRBJ2-3; possibly TRBD1 or TRBD2 for D (6 bases each). CDR1 and CDR2 (germline): SGHAT, FQNNGV. V lost 5 bases and J 6 bases, leaving 18 bases between the germline ends. CDR3 length equals 15 residues. CDR3 sequence (DNA): TGTGCCAGCAGCCCCGCGCGCCGAGGGGGGGATACGCAGTATTTT. It translates to CASSPARRGGDTQYF. Supplemented by reference TRBV11-2 and TRBJ2-3, the full variable domain reads EAGVAQSPRYKIIEKRQSVAFWCNPISGHATLYWYQQILGQGPKLLIQFQNNGVVDDSQLPKDRFSAERLKGVDSTLKIQPAKLEDSAVYLCASSPARRGGDTQYFGPGTRLTVL.

The table lists this clone with a few counts. This chain links TRBV5-1 with TRBJ1-4; D is possibly TRBD1 (5 bases). This CDR3 comprises 15 residues. Trimming removed 0 bases at V and 2 bases at J, with 8 bases between. Germline V gene sequence: CDR1 SGHRS, CDR2 YFSETQ. CDR3 amino acids: CASSLAGTTNEKLFF. The CDR3 DNA reads TGCGCCAGCAGCTTGGCGGGGACGACTAATGAAAAACTGTTTTTT.

CDR3 sequence: CASSYSGTANTEAFF. The CDR3 DNA is TGTGCCAGCAGTTACTCCGGGACAGCTAACACTGAAGCTTTCTTT. V usage is TRBV6-6 and J usage is TRBJ1-1, with 7 bases lining up with TRBD1. V shed 0 bases and J 2 bases; nucleotides not matched to a gene: 3. This CDR3 is built from 15 residues. Looked up from germline, CDR1 is MNHNY and CDR2 is SVGAGI (reference sequence).